This TCR beta chain comes out of a study of PD-L1 blockade in urothelial cancer. Study information: Patients with male sex and bladder-origin urothelial cancer accounted for about nine tenths of the roughly 29 enrolled.

Every PCR was spiked with synthetic TCR analog templates. TCRdb keeps only in-frame clones here, not all; method: immunoSEQ multiplex PCR. Among about 87,000 clones listed, more than 80% were seen once. Time point defined: pretreatment peripheral blood. Patients' cancers were locally advanced or metastatic urothelial carcinomas. The V end was cut by 5 bases, the J end by 5 bases, with 12 bases between. This CDR3 region has 13 residues. In germline, CDR1 is MNHEY, CDR2 SMNVEV (reference sequence). The chain links TRBV27 to TRBJ1-2, with D uncertain. The clonotype comes from a woman aged 80 or over with urothelial cancer. This specimen was PBMCs, taken around atezolizumab (anti-PD-L1) treatment. The CDR3 is CASSPREGYGYTF. Written as DNA, the CDR3 is TGTGCCAGCAGTCCCCGGGAAGGGTATGGCTACACCTTC.